The source of this T cell receptor (beta chain) is a study of response to subunit inactivated influenza vaccine (dated by TCRdb to the late 2010s). As for the study more broadly: The study used deep quantitative T cell receptor repertoire profiling to track responses to a trivalent subunit inactivated influenza vaccine.

The CDR3 runs 14 amino acids, cysteine and phenylalanine included. CDR3 DNA is the only sequence kept; it has 42 bases, read in frame from the first base. As encoded in the germline V gene, CDR1 is ENHRY while CDR2 is SYGVKD. Germline trimming: 6 bases from V, 4 bases from J; junction bases outside gene matches: 5. The library was made by RT-PCR. TCRdb lists the instrument as Illumina HiSeq 2500. Using fastp at Q25 and MiXCR, TCRdb reprocessed the public reads and kept productive beta chains. Each record represents a unique CDR3 protein, reported with the most common genes and DNA among its rows. The sample table contains 500,000 to 650,000 distinct CDR3 sequences; only one count was recorded for approximately 7.1% of them. Over 10% of the sample lies in the top ten. This clonotype was seen only a few times. Which antigen it targets is not known. One base away there is no much larger clone; base qualities are not given.

Study-level results and caveats: It was suggested by the authors that each seasonal influenza vaccination may recruit only a limited number of new T cells.

This chain is built from TRBV10-3 and TRBJ2-3; 9 bases in between match TRBD1. This TCR was recovered from a man aged 50 to 69 who received an inactivated influenza vaccine. Donor details come from another sample of the same person, matched by shared clones. The sequences come from PBMCs from blood, collected less than 25 months after vaccination. The DNA is TGTGCCATCAGCCCACAGGGGGCGGCAGATACGCAGTATTTT. Translated, this is CAISPQGAADTQYF.